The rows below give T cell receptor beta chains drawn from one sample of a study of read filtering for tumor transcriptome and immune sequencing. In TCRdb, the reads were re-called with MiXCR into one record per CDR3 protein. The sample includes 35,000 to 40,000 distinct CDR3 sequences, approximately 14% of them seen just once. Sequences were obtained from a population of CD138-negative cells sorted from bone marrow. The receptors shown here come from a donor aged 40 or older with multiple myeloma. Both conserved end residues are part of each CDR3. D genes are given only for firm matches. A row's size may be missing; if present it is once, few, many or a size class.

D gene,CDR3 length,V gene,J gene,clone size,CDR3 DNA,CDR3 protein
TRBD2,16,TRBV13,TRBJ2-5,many,TGTGCCAGCAGCTTAGGGCTAGCGGGAGTCCAAGAGACCCAGTACTTC,CASSLGLAGVQETQYF
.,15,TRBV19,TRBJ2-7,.,TGTGCCAGTAGTCCGGGACATAGGAGCTCCTACGAGCAGTACTTC,CASSPGHRSSYEQYF
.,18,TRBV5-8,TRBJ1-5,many,TGTGCCAGCAGCTTTTTTGGTGGAAGGACAGCCATTAATCAGCCCCAGCATTTT,CASSFFGGRTAINQPQHF
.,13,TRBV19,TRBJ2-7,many,TGTGCCAGTAGTACCGGACTCAACTACGAGCAGTACTTC,CASSTGLNYEQYF
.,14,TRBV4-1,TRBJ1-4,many,TGCGCCAGCAGCCAAGATGAGTGGAATGAAAAACTGTTTTTT,CASSQDEWNEKLFF
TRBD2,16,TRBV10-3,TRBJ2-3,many,TGTGCCATCAGTGAGGTGGCTAGCGGGACTCCAGATACGCAGTATTTT,CAISEVASGTPDTQYF
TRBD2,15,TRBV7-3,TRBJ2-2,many,TGTGCCAGCAGCCTTAGCGGGAGAGAGACCGGGGAGCTGTTTTTT,CASSLSGRETGELFF
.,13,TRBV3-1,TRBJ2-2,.,TGTGCCAGCAGCCCTCCGGGGGCCGGGGAGCTGTTTTTT,CASSPPGAGELFF
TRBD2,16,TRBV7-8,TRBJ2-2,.,TGTGCCAGCAGCTTAGCGAGACTAGCGGGCACCGGGGAGCTGTTTTTT,CASSLARLAGTGELFF
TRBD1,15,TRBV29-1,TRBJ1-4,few,TGCAGCGTCCAAGGGACAGGAGCCGATAATGAAAAACTGTTTTTT,CSVQGTGADNEKLFF
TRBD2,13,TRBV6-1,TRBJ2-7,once,TGTGCCAGCTTGACTAGCAATTCCTACGAGCAGTACTTC,CASLTSNSYEQYF
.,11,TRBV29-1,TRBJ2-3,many,TGCAGCGTGCCTGCCGAAGTTACGCAGTATTTT,CSVPAEVTQYF
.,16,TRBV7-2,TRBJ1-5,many,TGTGCCAGCAGCTTAGTAGGAGGGTTTAGCAATCAGCCCCAGCATTTT,CASSLVGGFSNQPQHF
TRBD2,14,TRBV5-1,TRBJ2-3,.,TGCGCCAGCAGCTCTAGCGGGAGAGCAGATACGCAGTATTTT,CASSSSGRADTQYF
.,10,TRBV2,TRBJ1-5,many,TGTGCCAGCGGCCAGGGGCCCCAGCATTTT,CASGQGPQHF
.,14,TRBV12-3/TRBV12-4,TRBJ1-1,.,TGTGCCAGCAGTTTCGGACTCTTGAACACTGAAGCTTTCTTT,CASSFGLLNTEAFF